This TCR beta chain was identified during a study of post-analysis software for immune sequencing data. Study information: Secondary progressive, relapsing-remitting and progressive-relapsing multiple sclerosis were among the included disease courses. General observations from the study: Strong co-clustering by F measure linked samples that shared a preparation batch. Patients with multiple sclerosis recorded significantly lower normalized Chao1 diversity than controls, the study found. TRBV segments more frequent in patients than in controls numbered several and included TRBV5-6, TRBV5-1 and TRBV20-1.

Germline V gene sequence: CDR1 MNHEY, CDR2 SVGAGI. This CDR3 is built from 15 residues. The V and J ends lost 6 bases and 3 bases respectively, with 14 bases between them. In its sample, this clonotype was seen a few times. Its antigen is currently unknown. The TCR beta cDNA libraries contained unique molecular identifiers. TCRdb passed the PCR reads through MiXCR, listing each CDR3 protein once. This table holds hundreds of thousands of distinct CDR3 sequences, roughly 45% found once. The chain carries TRBV6-5 and TRBJ1-4; D possibly corresponds to TRBD1 (5 bases). The receptor was derived from a girl between 10 and 17 years old with multiple sclerosis. Sequencing was carried out using blood. CDR3 residues: CASSPGGRANEKLFF. The CDR3 DNA follows: TGTGCCAGCAGCCCCGGTGGCAGGGCTAATGAAAAACTGTTTTTT.